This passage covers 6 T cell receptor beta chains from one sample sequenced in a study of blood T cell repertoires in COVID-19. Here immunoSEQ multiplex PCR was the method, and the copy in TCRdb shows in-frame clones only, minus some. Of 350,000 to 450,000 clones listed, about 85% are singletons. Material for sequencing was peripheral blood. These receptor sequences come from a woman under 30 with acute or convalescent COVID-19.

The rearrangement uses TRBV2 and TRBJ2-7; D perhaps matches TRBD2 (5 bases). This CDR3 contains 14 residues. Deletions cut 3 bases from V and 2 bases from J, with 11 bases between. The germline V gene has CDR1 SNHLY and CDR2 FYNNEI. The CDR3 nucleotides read TGTGCCAGCAGTGAGCGGGTACCCGCCTACGAGCAGTACTTC. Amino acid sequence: CASSERVPAYEQYF.

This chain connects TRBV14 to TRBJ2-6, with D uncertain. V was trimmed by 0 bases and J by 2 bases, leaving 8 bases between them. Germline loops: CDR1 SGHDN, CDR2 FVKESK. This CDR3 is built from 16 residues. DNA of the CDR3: TGTGCCAGCAGCCAAGATATCACAGCTGGGGCCAACGTCCTGACTTTC. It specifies CASSQDITAGANVLTF.

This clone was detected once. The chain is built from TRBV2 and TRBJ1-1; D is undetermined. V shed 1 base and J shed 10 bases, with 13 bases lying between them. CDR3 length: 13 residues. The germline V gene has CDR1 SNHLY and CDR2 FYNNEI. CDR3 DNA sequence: TGTGCCAGCAGTGAAGATTGGGCAGTGGGAGCTTTCTTT. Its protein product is CASSEDWAVGAFF.

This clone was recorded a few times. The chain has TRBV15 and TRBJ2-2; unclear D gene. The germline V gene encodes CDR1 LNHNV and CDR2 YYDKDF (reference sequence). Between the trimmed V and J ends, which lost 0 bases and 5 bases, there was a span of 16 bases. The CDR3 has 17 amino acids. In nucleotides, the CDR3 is TGTGCCACCAGCAGAGATGCCGCCGAACAGAGAACCGGGGAGCTGTTTTTT. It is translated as CATSRDAAEQRTGELFF.

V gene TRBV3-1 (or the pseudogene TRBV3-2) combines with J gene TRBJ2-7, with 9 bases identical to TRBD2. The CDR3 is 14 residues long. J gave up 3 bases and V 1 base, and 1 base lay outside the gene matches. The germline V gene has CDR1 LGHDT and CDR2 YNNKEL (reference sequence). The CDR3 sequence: CASSQGTSVYEQYF. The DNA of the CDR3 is TGTGCCAGCAGCCAAGGGACTAGCGTCTACGAGCAGTACTTC.

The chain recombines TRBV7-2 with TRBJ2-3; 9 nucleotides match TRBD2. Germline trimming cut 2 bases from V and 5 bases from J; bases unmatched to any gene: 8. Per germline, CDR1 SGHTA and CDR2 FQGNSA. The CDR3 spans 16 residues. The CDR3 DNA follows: TGTGCCAGCAGCTTACTAGCGGGAAGGAACCGAGATACGCAGTATTTT. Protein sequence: CASSLLAGRNRDTQYF.